Shown below are 7 T cell receptor beta chains from a single sample sequenced in a study of blood T cell repertoires in COVID-19. Only in-frame clones appear in the TCRdb table, and some are missing; sequencing was by immunoSEQ multiplex PCR. This table has nearly 200,000 clones, roughly nine tenths appearing once. Sequencing was performed on peripheral blood. The receptor source for this set is a woman aged 70-85 years with acute or convalescent COVID-19.

The chain couples TRBV10-3 to TRBJ2-4; 9 bases line up with TRBD1. This CDR3 is 12 amino acids long. Trimming cost V 2 bases and J 12 bases; bases outside gene matches: 2. The germline V gene encodes CDR1 ENHRY and CDR2 SYGVKD. For the CDR3, the DNA is TGTGCCATCAGTGAGGACAGGGGGGCTCAGTACTTC. Its translation: CAISEDRGAQYF.

The chain combines TRBV4-2 with TRBJ2-2; 7 nucleotides match TRBD1. The CDR3 is 18 residues long. Looked up from germline, CDR1 is LGHNA and CDR2 is YNFKEQ. Losses at the gene ends were 0 bases for V and 0 bases for J; bases not matched to a gene: 7. This CDR3 reads CASSQEGTGTANTGELFF. Here the CDR3 DNA reads TGTGCCAGCAGCCAAGAAGGGACCGGGACAGCGAACACCGGGGAGCTGTTTTTT.

The chain has TRBV19 and TRBJ2-5; the D gene is possibly TRBD1 (5 bases). With 7 bases removed from V and 5 bases from J, the gap between germline ends came to 14 bases. The CDR3 sequence is 13 residues long. In germline, CDR1 is LNHDA, CDR2 SQIVND (reference sequence). This chain's CDR3 is CASMGRAGETQYF. The CDR3 DNA reads TGTGCCAGTATGGGCAGGGCTGGCGAGACCCAGTACTTC.

This chain uses TRBV6-5 with TRBJ1-2, with 8 nucleotides matching TRBD1. Per the germline V gene, CDR1 is MNHEY and CDR2 is SVGAGI. The CDR3 covers 14 residues. Trimming removed 6 bases from V and 4 bases from J; junction bases left unmatched: 7. The CDR3 DNA follows: TGTGCCAGCAGGCTGACAGGGGCCACCTATGGCTACACCTTC. Its translation: CASRLTGATYGYTF.

The chain employs TRBV2 and TRBJ1-6; D might be TRBD1 (6 bases). CDR3 size: 16 residues. V gave up 0 bases and J gave up 6 bases, with 12 bases separating them. The germline V gene encodes CDR1 SNHLY and CDR2 FYNNEI. In DNA form, the CDR3 reads TGTGCCAGCAGTGAAGCCGGGACACGTACTAATTCACCCCTCCACTTT. Its protein product is CASSEAGTRTNSPLHF. The full variable domain, with the rest looked up from reference TRBV2 and TRBJ1-6, is EPEVTQTPSHQVTQMGQEVILRCVPISNHLYFYWYRQILGQKVEFLVSFYNNEISEKSEIFDDQFSVERPDGSNFTLKIRSTKLEDSAMYFCASSEAGTRTNSPLHFGNGTRLTVT.

This chain links TRBV10-3 with TRBJ2-3, with 9 bases lining up with TRBD2. Losses at the gene ends were 8 bases for V and 1 base for J; bases not matched to a gene: 7. The length of the CDR3 is 15 residues. Germline lookup yields CDR1 ENHRY and CDR2 SYGVKD. CDR3 DNA sequence: TGTGCCATCCGTCCGATAGCGGGAGGCACAGATACGCAGTATTTT. Its translation is CAIRPIAGGTDTQYF.

The chain uses TRBV3-1 (or the pseudogene TRBV3-2) and TRBJ2-3, with 11 bases aligning to TRBD2. V dropped 1 base and J dropped 0; count of bases not matched to a gene: 6. This CDR3 region has 18 residues. Germline V lookup: CDR1 LGHDT, CDR2 YNNKEL (reference sequence). CDR3 sequence: CASSQALAGGFSTDTQYF. The CDR3, as DNA: TGTGCCAGCAGCCAAGCTCTAGCGGGGGGTTTCAGCACAGATACGCAGTATTTT.